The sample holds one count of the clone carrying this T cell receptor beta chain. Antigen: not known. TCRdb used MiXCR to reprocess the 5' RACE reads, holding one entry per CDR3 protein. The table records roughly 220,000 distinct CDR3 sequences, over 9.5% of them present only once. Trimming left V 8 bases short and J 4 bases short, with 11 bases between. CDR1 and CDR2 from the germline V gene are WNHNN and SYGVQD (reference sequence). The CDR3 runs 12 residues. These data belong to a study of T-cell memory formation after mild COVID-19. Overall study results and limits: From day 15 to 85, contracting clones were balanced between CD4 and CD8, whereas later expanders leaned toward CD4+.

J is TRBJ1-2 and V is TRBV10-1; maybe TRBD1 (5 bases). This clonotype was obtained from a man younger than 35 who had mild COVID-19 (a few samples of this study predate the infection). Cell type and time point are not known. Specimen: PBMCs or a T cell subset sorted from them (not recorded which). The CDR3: CASGTGTYGYTF. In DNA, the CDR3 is TGCGCCAGCGGGACGGGGACCTATGGCTACACCTTC.